This T cell receptor (beta chain) was documented in a study of Graves' ophthalmopathy and Graves' hyperthyroidism. The authors amplified TCR beta CDR3 regions, and they did so from RNA transcripts for repertoire sequencing. The library came from an HTBI-primed first-round RT-PCR and a second-round multiplex PCR. A single record per CDR3 protein comes from TCRdb applying MiXCR to the multiplex PCR reads. The sample has just over 400,000 distinct CDR3 sequences, roughly 21% seen once. CDR3 length equals 16 residues. The V segment lost 3 bases and the J segment 1 base; nucleotides outside the gene matches: 4.

The chain employs TRBV12-3 or TRBV12-4 and TRBJ2-5, with 11 bases identical to TRBD2. Sample: peripheral blood. The receptor comes from a young woman with stable Graves' hyperthyroidism. CDR3 sequence reads: CASSFAGLAVQETQYF. The CDR3 bases are TGTGCCAGCAGTTTTGCGGGACTAGCGGTCCAAGAGACCCAGTACTTC.